This T cell receptor beta chain was recorded in a study of T cells in Graves' hyperthyroidism and ophthalmopathy. General observations from the study: Median prediction lead before ophthalmopathy onset was 6.5 to 7 months with the model.

Germline CDR1 SSHAT, CDR2 FNYEAQ (reference sequence). This CDR3 has 13 amino acids. Patients aged 18 to 65 had newly diagnosed hyperthyroidism of under 2 months' duration. The study left out patients who had uncontrolled infection, other autoimmune disease, pregnancy or lactation. PBMCs came from 9 to 10 ml fresh peripheral blood. Concerning this clonotype: Its antigen is undetermined. One end of the junction varies from germline; a read error may be responsible.

It was RNA transcripts that yielded the amplified TCR beta CDR3 regions. Using the HTBI primer set, a first-round RT-PCR was run on the TCR CDR3. TCRdb recomputed calls from the multiplex PCR reads with MiXCR, one row per CDR3 protein. The sample lists around 300,000 distinct CDR3 sequences, over 11% occurring once. The clonotype was recovered from a woman aged 30 to 39 with Graves' hyperthyroidism. J is TRBJ2-5 and V is TRBV7-7; D is unresolved. Sequenced sample: blood. The DNA of the CDR3 is TGTGCTAGCAGCTTACGCCCGCAAGAGACCCAGTACTTC. It is translated as CASSLRPQETQYF.